These 10 T cell receptor beta chains were all obtained from the same sample, sequenced in a study of quantifying T cell responses using KT2 cells. Study-level background: RNA was reverse transcribed with TCR alpha and beta constant-region primers.

An oligo carrying a UMI was ligated to the cDNA 3' end. An equimolar mix of RC1.1 and RC1.2 primed the beta chain across TRBC1 and TRBC2. TCRdb independently ran MiXCR on the UMI-ligation and nested PCR reads; one entry per CDR3 protein. The sample yields 40,000 to 50,000 distinct CDR3 sequences, approximately 15% seen once. The sequencing input was PBMCs spiked with cells of the T cell clone KT2. The receptors here all came from a human donor.

This clonotype was seen many times. The gene calls are TRBV7-6 and TRBJ2-7; 8 bases match TRBD2. V was clipped by 5 bases and J by 3 bases; unmatched bases: 9. Germline loops: CDR1 SGHVS, CDR2 FNYEAQ. The CDR3 totals 15 residues. CDR3 DNA sequence: TGTGCCAGCAGCCCCAGTAGCGGGACGGGCTACGAGCAGTACTTC. It yields the protein CASSPSSGTGYEQYF.

This clonotype was seen a handful of times. The rearrangement links TRBV12-3 or TRBV12-4 to TRBJ2-7; D remains ambiguous. CDR3 length equals 12 residues. V lost 6 bases to trimming and J lost 0 bases, with 6 bases between them. The CDR3 sequence: CASRSGSYEQYF. DNA for the CDR3: TGTGCCAGCAGGTCAGGCTCCTACGAGCAGTACTTC.

In its sample, this clonotype was seen a few times. The chain recombines TRBV29-1 with TRBJ2-7, with 7 positions matching TRBD2. Trimming removed 5 bases from V and 2 bases from J; junction bases left unmatched: 3. Germline V gene sequence: CDR1 SQVTM, CDR2 ANQGSEA. CDR3 length: 12 residues. The CDR3 spells CSVRLATYEQYF. The DNA for the CDR3 is TGCAGCGTTCGACTAGCCACCTACGAGCAGTACTTC.

This clonotype was detected only a few times. V is TRBV7-9 and J is TRBJ2-1, with 11 positions matching TRBD2. The CDR3 consists of 15 residues. Germline trimming cut 3 bases from V and 7 bases from J; bases unmatched to any gene: 5. Germline V gives CDR1 SEHNR, CDR2 FQNEAQ (reference sequence). The CDR3 DNA is TGTGCCAGCAGCTTCCTAGCGGGGGGCCGAAATGAGCAGTTCTTC. Protein sequence: CASSFLAGGRNEQFF. Using reference TRBV7-9 and TRBJ2-1 for the parts outside the CDR3, the full variable domain is DTGVSQNPRHKITKRGQNVTFRCDPISEHNRLYWYRQTLGQGPEFLTYFQNEAQLEKSRLLSDRFSAERPKGSFSTLEIQRTEQGDSAMYLCASSFLAGGRNEQFFGPGTRLTVL.

This clonotype was picked up a small number of times. The J gene is TRBJ1-2, the V gene TRBV20-1; D is uncertain. The CDR3 is made up of 12 amino acids. The germline V gene encodes CDR1 DFQATT and CDR2 SNEGSKA (reference sequence). V was trimmed by 0 bases and J by 7 bases, leaving 9 bases between them. The CDR3 nucleotides are TGCAGTGCTAGAGACGCGGGGAGTGGCTACACCTTC. It specifies CSARDAGSGYTF.

This clonotype was picked up a small number of times. The rearrangement joins TRBV5-1 to TRBJ2-6; D ambiguous. CDR1 is SGHRS and CDR2 is YFSETQ in the germline V gene. This CDR3 comprises 13 residues. V was cut by 3 bases and J by 4 bases, with 5 bases left in between. The CDR3 DNA follows: TGCGCCAGCAGCTCCGGGGGGGCCAACGTCCTGACTTTC. As protein: CASSSGGANVLTF.

V usage is TRBV7-9 and J usage is TRBJ2-5; D ambiguous. Trimming removed 5 bases from V and 1 base from J, with 11 bases in between. Germline V gives CDR1 SEHNR, CDR2 FQNEAQ (reference sequence). This CDR3 contains 14 residues. The CDR3 loop reads CASSTPGPQETQYF. The DNA for the CDR3 is TGTGCCAGCAGCACCCCGGGCCCCCAAGAGACCCAGTACTTC.

This clonotype has only a few counts. CDR3 nucleotide sequence: TGTGCCAGCAGTTACGTTGGCAATCAGCCCCAGCATTTT. Translation gives CASSYVGNQPQHF. This chain connects TRBV6-2 or TRBV6-3 to TRBJ1-5; no clear D gene. V shed 2 bases and J shed 2 bases, with 4 bases lying between them. This CDR3 has 13 amino acids. Germline values: CDR1 MNHEY, CDR2 SVGEGT.

This clonotype was seen more than once but under ten times. The CDR3 DNA is TGCAGTGCTAGACCCCCCGGCGGATCCTATAACTATGGCTACACCTTC. Translating gives CSARPPGGSYNYGYTF. The chain employs TRBV20-1 and TRBJ1-2; D call uncertain. In germline, CDR1 is DFQATT, CDR2 SNEGSKA (reference sequence). Trimming took off 2 bases at V and 1 base at J, with 17 bases between the two ends. The CDR3 loop spans 16 amino acids.

The V gene is TRBV5-1, the J gene TRBJ1-2; 7 bases agree with TRBD1. Germline V gene data show CDR1 as SGHRS and CDR2 as YFSETQ. J lost 2 bases, V lost 4 bases, and 5 bases had no gene match. This CDR3 is built from 14 residues. In DNA, the CDR3 is TGCGCCAGCAGCGTAATGACAGGGAACTATGGCTACACCTTC. Protein: CASSVMTGNYGYTF.